Listed below are T cell receptor beta chains from one sample, sequenced in a study of blood T cell repertoires in COVID-19. Profiling relied on immunoSEQ multiplex PCR, and the TCRdb table lists in-frame clones only, not all of them. Of approximately 82,000 clones listed, more than 80% are singletons. Specimen: peripheral blood. These receptor sequences come from a human donor in a cohort sampled during active COVID-19. The CDR3 runs from the conserved cysteine through the conserved F or W. Each record gives: J gene, D gene, clone size, V gene, CDR3 DNA, CDR3 protein. D genes are given only for firm matches. Clone size is given for some rows only: seen once, a few or many times, or a class if the clone is expanded.

J: TRBJ1-2; D: -; size: few; V: TRBV7-9; DNA: TGTGCCAGCAGCTTAAGGCGAGACAGGCCATATGGCTACACCTTC; CDR3: CASSLRRDRPYGYTF
J: TRBJ1-2; D: -; size: -; V: TRBV6-6; DNA: TGTGCCAGCAGTTACAGGAGTCTCCACTATGGCTACACCTTC; CDR3: CASSYRSLHYGYTF
J: TRBJ2-7; D: -; size: -; V: TRBV2; DNA: TGTGCCAGCAGTGTCCAGGGGTACGAGCAGTACTTC; CDR3: CASSVQGYEQYF
J: TRBJ1-4; D: -; size: -; V: TRBV19; DNA: TGTGCCAGTAGAATCCGGACGGGGAAGGGCCCGAATGAAAAACTGTTTTTT; CDR3: CASRIRTGKGPNEKLFF
J: TRBJ1-1; D: -; size: once; V: TRBV7-3; DNA: TGTGCCAGCAGCTTATCCCAGGGGAGCACTGAAGCTTTCTTT; CDR3: CASSLSQGSTEAFF
J: TRBJ2-5; D: -; size: -; V: TRBV6-5; DNA: TGTGCCAGCAACGGGCAGGGTGAGACCCAGTACTTC; CDR3: CASNGQGETQYF
J: TRBJ1-4; D: TRBD1; size: -; V: TRBV18; DNA: TGTGCCAGCTCACCGCAGGGACAGGAGCCCGAAAAACTGTTTTTT; CDR3: CASSPQGQEPEKLFF
J: TRBJ2-7; D: -; size: -; V: TRBV9; DNA: TGTGCCAGCAGCGTAGGTCCAGACTCCTACGAGCAGTACTTC; CDR3: CASSVGPDSYEQYF
J: TRBJ2-3; D: TRBD1; size: -; V: TRBV7-9; DNA: TGTGCCAGCAGCTCCCGGACAGGGGGAGTGGGAGATACGCAGTATTTT; CDR3: CASSSRTGGVGDTQYF
J: TRBJ1-4; D: TRBD1; size: -; V: TRBV9; DNA: TGTGCCAGCAGCAGGGGGCGGAGTACCGATGAAAAACTGTTTTTT; CDR3: CASSRGRSTDEKLFF
J: TRBJ2-1; D: TRBD1; size: -; V: TRBV6-2/TRBV6-3; DNA: TGTGCCAGCAGTGGGCCGGGACAGGGGTACAATGAGCAGTTCTTC; CDR3: CASSGPGQGYNEQFF
J: TRBJ1-6; D: TRBD1; size: once; V: TRBV5-1; DNA: TGCGCCAGCAGCTTGGAGGGACAGGGGGATTCACCCCTCCACTTT; CDR3: CASSLEGQGDSPLHF
J: TRBJ1-3; D: TRBD1; size: once; V: TRBV28; DNA: TGTGCCAGCCTGACAGGGGGCGCCGGAAACACCATATATTTT; CDR3: CASLTGGAGNTIYF
J: TRBJ2-3; D: TRBD2; size: -; V: TRBV9; DNA: TGTGCCAGCAGCCCAGGCGGGGGACCAGATACGCAGTATTTT; CDR3: CASSPGGGPDTQYF
J: TRBJ2-5; D: TRBD2; size: -; V: TRBV3-1/TRBV3-2; DNA: TGTGCCAGCAGCCAAGTCGGGGGGGAGACCCAGTACTTC; CDR3: CASSQVGGETQYF
J: TRBJ2-5; D: TRBD2; size: -; V: TRBV6-5; DNA: TGTGCCAGCAGTTACTCTCCCCGGGGGGGCCAAGAGACCCAGTACTTC; CDR3: CASSYSPRGGQETQYF
J: TRBJ1-2; D: TRBD1; size: once; V: TRBV7-3; DNA: TGTGCCAGCAGCCTAGGACAGGGGTACGGCTACACCTTC; CDR3: CASSLGQGYGYTF
J: TRBJ2-1; D: TRBD2; size: few; V: TRBV30; DNA: TGTGCCTGGAGTATTGGCGGGGGAAACAATGAGCAGTTCTTC; CDR3: CAWSIGGGNNEQFF
J: TRBJ2-7; D: TRBD2; size: -; V: TRBV20-1; DNA: TGCAGTGCTAGTTCCGGGGGGATCTACGAGCAGTACTTC; CDR3: CSASSGGIYEQYF
J: TRBJ2-1; D: -; size: few; V: TRBV7-2; DNA: TGTGCCAGCAGCCGCGGGGACTCTTACAATGAGCAGTTCTTC; CDR3: CASSRGDSYNEQFF